These 27 T cell receptor beta chains were all obtained from the same sample, sequenced in a study of cytomegalovirus exposure and HLA in healthy donors. Assay: immunoSEQ multiplex PCR; the TCRdb copy retains only in-frame clones and omits some. Among about 140,000 clones listed, 84% were seen once. Sequences were obtained from PBMCs. The receptors come from a woman between 25 and 40 years old in good health and CMV-seronegative.

The chain is built from TRBV1 and TRBJ1-5; the D call of TRBD1 is as the table states it, not checked on the DNA. TRBV1 is noted as a pseudogene. This CDR3 has 18 residues. This CDR3 is CTSSLIGQQAYSNQPQHF. The CDR3, as DNA: TGCACCAGCAGCTTGATCGGACAGCAGGCCTATAGCAATCAGCCCCAGCATTTT.

The V and J genes are TRBV13 and TRBJ2-2; perhaps TRBD1 as D (6 bases). This CDR3 contains 15 residues. Trimming cost V 1 base and J 5 bases, with 11 bases left between them. Per germline, CDR1 PRHDT and CDR2 FYEKMQ (reference sequence). CDR3 amino acids: CASSLDPGETGELFF. In nucleotides, the CDR3 is TGTGCCAGCAGCTTAGATCCAGGGGAAACCGGGGAGCTGTTTTTT.

This chain links TRBV2 with TRBJ1-1; maybe TRBD1 (5 bases). This CDR3 is 15 amino acids long. Looked up from germline, CDR1 is SNHLY and CDR2 is FYNNEI. V gave up 6 bases and J gave up 4 bases, with 18 bases separating them. CDR3: CASRGGAAHGTEAFF. CDR3 DNA: TGTGCCAGCAGGGGTGGGGCAGCGCACGGCACTGAAGCTTTCTTT.

The V call is TRBV12-5, the J call TRBJ2-7, with D possibly TRBD1 on 5 matching bases. Trimming shortened V by 3 bases and J by 3 bases, and 18 bases separated the two germline ends. Germline V CDR1 and CDR2: LGHNT, FRNRAP. This CDR3 region has 16 residues. In DNA form, the CDR3 reads TGTGCTAGTGGTTTAACCACAGGCCATGGACGCTACGAGCAGTACTTC. Protein product: CASGLTTGHGRYEQYF.

This chain connects TRBV5-1 to TRBJ1-2; a weak D match, TRBD1 (6 bases). CDR3 length equals 13 residues. Trimming took 4 bases from V and 6 from J, leaving 13 bases between them. Germline values: CDR1 SGHRS, CDR2 YFSETQ. The CDR3: CASSRGGSDGYTF. CDR3 nucleotide sequence: TGCGCCAGCAGCCGAGGGGGTTCGGATGGCTACACCTTC.

The gene calls are TRBV27 and TRBJ1-1; D remains unclear. Germline CDR1 MNHEY, CDR2 SMNVEV (reference sequence). V gave up 5 bases and J gave up 1 base, with 20 bases separating them. CDR3 length: 17 residues. CDR3 amino acids: CASSPRREGNWNTEAFF. Here the CDR3 DNA reads TGTGCCAGCAGTCCCCGTAGAGAGGGCAATTGGAACACTGAAGCTTTCTTT.

This chain joins TRBV6-5 and TRBJ2-5, with D perhaps matching TRBD2 (6 bases). The germline gives CDR1 MNHEY, CDR2 SVGAGI. V gave up 1 base and J gave up 5 bases, with 11 bases separating them. The CDR3 length is 14 residues. CDR3: CASSYFSGRETQYF. The CDR3 DNA sequence: TGTGCCAGCAGTTACTTTAGCGGAAGGGAGACCCAGTACTTC.

The gene calls are TRBV27 and TRBJ1-5; D may be TRBD1 (5 bases). This CDR3 comprises 15 residues. Germline V gene sequence: CDR1 MNHEY, CDR2 SMNVEV (reference sequence). V was clipped by 7 bases and J by 3 bases, with 16 bases between them. CDR3 nucleotides: TGTGCCAGCAAACTTAGGCAGGGAACCAATCAGCCCCAGCATTTT. This gives the protein CASKLRQGTNQPQHF.

The genes are TRBV7-9 and TRBJ1-2; 7 bases map to TRBD1. This CDR3 comprises 12 residues. Trimming took 5 bases from V and 7 from J; bases not matched to a gene: 4. In germline, CDR1 is SEHNR, CDR2 FQNEAQ (reference sequence). The CDR3 DNA reads as TGTGCCAGCAGCCTGACAGGGATTGGCTACACCTTC. It yields the protein CASSLTGIGYTF.

The rearrangement joins TRBV28 to TRBJ2-2, with D possibly matching TRBD1 (6 bases). CDR3 size: 16 residues. Per germline, CDR1 MDHEN and CDR2 SYDVKM. Deletions cut 2 bases from V and 6 bases from J, with 16 bases between. The CDR3 DNA reads TGTGCCAGCAGTTTAACCTTCACGGACAGAGCCGGGGAGCTGTTTTTT. Its translation: CASSLTFTDRAGELFF. The complete variable domain, with remaining parts taken from reference TRBV28 and TRBJ2-2, reads DVKVTQSSRYLVKRTGEKVFLECVQDMDHENMFWYRQDPGLGLRLIYFSYDVKMKEKGDIPEGYSVSREKKERFSLILESASTNQTSMYLCASSLTFTDRAGELFFGEGSRLTVL.

The chain carries TRBV28 and TRBJ1-2; 11 nucleotides agree with TRBD1. Trimming removed 6 bases from V and 7 bases from J; junction bases left unmatched: 10. CDR1 and CDR2 from the germline V gene are MDHEN and SYDVKM. CDR3 length: 15 residues. The CDR3 loop is CASSPRTGGGLGYTF. The CDR3 region has the DNA TGTGCCAGCAGCCCTCGGACAGGGGGCGGACTTGGCTACACCTTC.

V and J are TRBV9 and TRBJ1-5; D gene ambiguous. The length of the CDR3 is 15 residues. V lost 4 bases and J 3 bases, leaving 14 bases between the germline ends. The germline CDR1 and CDR2 sequences are SGDLS and YYNGEE. The CDR3 nucleotides are TGTGCCAGCAGCCCGACCGGAGCTCTCAATCAGCCCCAGCATTTT. It encodes CASSPTGALNQPQHF.

The chain uses TRBV5-4 and TRBJ2-7; 7 bases align to TRBD1. The trim removed 0 bases at V and 7 bases at J, leaving 7 bases unmatched. This CDR3 has 14 residues. Germline CDR1 is SGHNT and CDR2 is YYREEE (reference sequence). As DNA, the CDR3 is TGTGCCAGCAGCTTGGGGGGACAGATTGAAGAGCAGTACTTC. It translates to CASSLGGQIEEQYF.

The gene calls are TRBV2 and TRBJ1-5; D may be TRBD1 (6 bases). The V and J ends lost 4 bases and 13 bases respectively, with 14 bases between them. This CDR3 has 12 residues. CDR1 and CDR2 from the germline V gene are SNHLY and FYNNEI. CDR3 DNA sequence: TGTGCCAGCAGTGGACAGGATCCAGTTCAGCATTTT. The encoded protein is CASSGQDPVQHF. The full variable domain, rest sourced from reference TRBV2 and TRBJ1-5, is EPEVTQTPSHQVTQMGQEVILRCVPISNHLYFYWYRQILGQKVEFLVSFYNNEISEKSEIFDDQFSVERPDGSNFTLKIRSTKLEDSAMYFCASSGQDPVQHFGDGTRLSIL.

This chain connects TRBV2 to TRBJ2-7, with TRBD2 matching 7 bases. Germline V lookup: CDR1 SNHLY, CDR2 FYNNEI. The CDR3 loop spans 14 amino acids. The trim removed 6 bases at V and 0 bases at J, leaving 5 bases unmatched. CDR3 nucleotide sequence: TGTGCCAGCAGGGGGGGGGAGTACTCCTACGAGCAGTACTTC. It translates to CASRGGEYSYEQYF.

This clone was seen once. This chain links TRBV6-6 with TRBJ2-3, with TRBD1 as a possible D gene (5 bases). CDR1 is MNHNY, CDR2 SVGAGI, per germline (reference sequence). This CDR3 spans 15 amino acids. V was pared by 2 bases and J by 3 bases, with 12 bases between. CDR3 loop: CASSYGWQGTDTQYF. The CDR3 DNA sequence: TGTGCCAGCAGTTACGGTTGGCAGGGAACAGATACGCAGTATTTT.

The rearrangement joins TRBV5-1 to TRBJ1-1; TRBD1 matches at 7 bases. The germline V gene has CDR1 SGHRS and CDR2 YFSETQ. The CDR3 contains 15 residues. V lost 4 bases, J lost 5 bases, and 11 bases stayed unmatched. The chain's CDR3 is CASSLLVQGNTEAFF. DNA for the CDR3: TGCGCCAGCAGCCTGCTCGTACAGGGGAATACTGAAGCTTTCTTT.

The chain combines TRBV5-1 with TRBJ1-1; 8 bases align to TRBD1. This CDR3 comprises 14 residues. Trimming removed 3 bases from V and 6 bases from J; junction bases left unmatched: 7. From germline, CDR1 is SGHRS and CDR2 YFSETQ. CDR3 sequence: CASSSLTGGSEAFF. CDR3 DNA: TGCGCCAGCAGCTCACTTACAGGGGGTTCTGAAGCTTTCTTT.

The J gene is TRBJ1-2, the V gene TRBV6-5, with D possibly being TRBD1 (6 bases). Germline V lookup: CDR1 MNHEY, CDR2 SVGAGI. This CDR3 has 14 residues. Trimming took 5 bases from V and 4 from J, leaving 14 bases between them. The CDR3 DNA is TGTGCCAGCAGTCCTAGGACAGAGGCCTATGGCTACACCTTC. It codes for CASSPRTEAYGYTF.

The CDR3 nucleotides read TGTGCCACCAGCAGAGGGGGGCCCGCCTACGAGCAGTACTTC. Translating it yields CATSRGGPAYEQYF. V and J are TRBV15 and TRBJ2-7; a possible D gene is TRBD1 (6 bases). From germline, CDR1 is LNHNV and CDR2 YYDKDF (reference sequence). V lost 1 base and J lost 2, with 9 bases in between. This CDR3 spans 14 amino acids.

The chain couples TRBV5-1 to TRBJ1-5, with 7 bases fitting TRBD1. This CDR3 comprises 13 residues. Germline V CDR1 and CDR2: SGHRS, YFSETQ. J was trimmed by 4 bases and V by 4 bases; bases with no gene match: 2. The CDR3 nucleotides read TGCGCCAGCAGCCGGGACAGTAATCAGCCCCAGCATTTT. It codes for CASSRDSNQPQHF.

This chain joins TRBV7-9 and TRBJ1-2, with D possibly being TRBD1 (6 bases). CDR1 is SEHNR and CDR2 is FQNEAQ in the germline V gene (reference sequence). Trimming stripped 4 bases from V and 3 bases from J, with 18 bases between. The CDR3 totals 16 residues. The CDR3 coding sequence is TGTGCCAGCAGCTCGCGACAGGTGGGGGGGGACTATGGCTACACCTTC. The encoded protein is CASSSRQVGGDYGYTF.

This chain uses TRBV29-1 with TRBJ2-5; TRBD2 might be the D (6 bases). This CDR3 contains 13 residues. Germline V gives CDR1 SQVTM, CDR2 ANQGSEA. Trimming stripped 6 bases from V and 5 bases from J, with 16 bases between. Here the CDR3 reads CSVRGSGGETQYF. The CDR3 DNA follows: TGCAGCGTCCGGGGGAGTGGAGGGGAGACCCAGTACTTC.

The rearrangement links TRBV4-3 to TRBJ2-1; 7 positions agree with TRBD2. Losses at the gene ends were 1 base for V and 5 bases for J; bases not matched to a gene: 5. The germline V gene encodes CDR1 LGHNA and CDR2 YSLEER. CDR3 length equals 15 residues. The CDR3 DNA reads as TGCGCCAGCAGCCAAGGGACTAGTGTTGACAATGAGCAGTTCTTC. Translating gives CASSQGTSVDNEQFF.

The rearrangement uses TRBV6-1 and TRBJ1-5; tentative D call: TRBD1 (6 bases). CDR1 is MNHNS, CDR2 SASEGT, per germline. The length of the CDR3 is 17 residues. The V and J ends lost 2 bases and 5 bases respectively, with 19 bases between them. In nucleotides, the CDR3 is TGTGCCAGCAGTGAACAACAGGGATATTTTCCCGATCAGCCCCAGCATTTT. Amino acids: CASSEQQGYFPDQPQHF.

A remark on this clone: The same CDR3 also results from other DNA sequences found in this sample. The gene calls are TRBV5-6 and TRBJ1-1; possible D gene TRBD1, 6 bases. V dropped 2 bases and J dropped 0 bases, with 11 bases sitting between them. The CDR3 has 15 amino acids. CDR1 is SGHDT, CDR2 YYEEEE, per germline. Here the CDR3 DNA reads TGTGCCAGCAGCTTAGGACAGATCATGAACACTGAAGCTTTCTTT. Amino acids: CASSLGQIMNTEAFF.

This clone was seen more than once but under ten times. The chain employs TRBV7-8 and TRBJ1-5; unclear D gene. The V gene lost 2 bases and the J gene lost 6 bases, with 8 bases spanning the gap. CDR1 is SGHVS, CDR2 FQNEAQ, per germline. This CDR3 has 13 amino acids. The CDR3 nucleotides are TGTGCCAGCAGCTTATTATCGGGTCAGCCCCAGCATTTT. Translation: CASSLLSGQPQHF.